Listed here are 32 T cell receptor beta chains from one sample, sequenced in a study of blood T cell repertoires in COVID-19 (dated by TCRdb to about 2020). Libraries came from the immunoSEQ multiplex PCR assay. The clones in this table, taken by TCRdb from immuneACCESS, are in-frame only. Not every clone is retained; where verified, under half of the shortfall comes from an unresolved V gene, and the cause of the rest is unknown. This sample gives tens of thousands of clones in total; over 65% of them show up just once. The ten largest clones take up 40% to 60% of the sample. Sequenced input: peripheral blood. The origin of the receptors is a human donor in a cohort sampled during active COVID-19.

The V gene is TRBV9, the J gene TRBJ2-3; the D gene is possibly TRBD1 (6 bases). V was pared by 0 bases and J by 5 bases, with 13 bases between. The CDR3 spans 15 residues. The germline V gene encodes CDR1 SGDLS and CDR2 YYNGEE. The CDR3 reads CASSVGPGAQDTQYF. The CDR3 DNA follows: TGTGCCAGCAGCGTAGGCCCAGGGGCTCAAGATACGCAGTATTTT.

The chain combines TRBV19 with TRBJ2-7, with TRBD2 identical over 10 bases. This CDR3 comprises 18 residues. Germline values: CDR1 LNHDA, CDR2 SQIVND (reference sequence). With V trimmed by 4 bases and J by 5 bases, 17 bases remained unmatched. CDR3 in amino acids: CASSTRSGRGAGLNEQYF. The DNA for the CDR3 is TGTGCCAGTAGTACTCGGAGCGGGAGGGGCGCGGGCTTAAACGAGCAGTACTTC.

The CDR3 DNA reads TGTGCCAGCAGCCATGGCAGGGTCCCCTTTGGCTACACCTTC. It yields the protein CASSHGRVPFGYTF. V usage is TRBV14 and J usage is TRBJ1-2; weak D call: TRBD1 (5 bases). V was cut by 3 bases and J by 7 bases, with 15 bases left in between. Germline V CDR1 and CDR2: SGHDN, FVKESK. The CDR3 is made up of 14 amino acids.

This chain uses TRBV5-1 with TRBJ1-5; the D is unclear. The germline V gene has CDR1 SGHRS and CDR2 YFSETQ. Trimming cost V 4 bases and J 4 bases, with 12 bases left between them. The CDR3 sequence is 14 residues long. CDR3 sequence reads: CASSAEGPNQPQHF. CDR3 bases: TGCGCCAGCAGCGCGGAAGGCCCAAATCAGCCCCAGCATTTT. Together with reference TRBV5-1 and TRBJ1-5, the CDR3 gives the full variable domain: KAGVTQTPRYLIKTRGQQVTLSCSPISGHRSVSWYQQTPGQGLQFLFEYFSETQRNKGNFPGRFSGRQFSNSRSEMNVSTLELGDSALYLCASSAEGPNQPQHFGDGTRLSIL.

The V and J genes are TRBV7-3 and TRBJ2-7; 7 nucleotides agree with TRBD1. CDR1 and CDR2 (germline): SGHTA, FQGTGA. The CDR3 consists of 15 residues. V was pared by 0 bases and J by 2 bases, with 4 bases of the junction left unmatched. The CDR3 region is CASSLTTGMTYEQYF. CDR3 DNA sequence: TGTGCCAGCAGCTTAACGACAGGGATGACCTACGAGCAGTACTTC.

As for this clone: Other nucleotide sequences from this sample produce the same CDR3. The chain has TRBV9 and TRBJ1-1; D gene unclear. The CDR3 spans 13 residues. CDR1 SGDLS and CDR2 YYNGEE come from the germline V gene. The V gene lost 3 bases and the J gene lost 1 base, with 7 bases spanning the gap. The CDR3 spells CASSARQNTEAFF. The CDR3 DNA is TGTGCCAGCAGCGCCCGACAGAACACTGAAGCTTTCTTT.

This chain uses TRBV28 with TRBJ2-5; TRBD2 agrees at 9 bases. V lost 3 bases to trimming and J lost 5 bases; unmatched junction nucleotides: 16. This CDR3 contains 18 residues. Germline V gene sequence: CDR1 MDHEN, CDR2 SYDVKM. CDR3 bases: TGTGCCAGCAGTTTTGACTCACCGGGAGTAGCGGGAGACGAGACCCAGTACTTC. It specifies CASSFDSPGVAGDETQYF.

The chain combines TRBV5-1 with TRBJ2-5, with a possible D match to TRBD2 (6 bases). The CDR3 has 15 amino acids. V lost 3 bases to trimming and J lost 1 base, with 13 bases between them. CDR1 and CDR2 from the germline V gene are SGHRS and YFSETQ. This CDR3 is CASSSGAGSQETQYF. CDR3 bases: TGCGCCAGCAGCTCTGGCGCCGGGAGCCAAGAGACCCAGTACTTC. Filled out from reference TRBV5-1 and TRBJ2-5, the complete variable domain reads KAGVTQTPRYLIKTRGQQVTLSCSPISGHRSVSWYQQTPGQGLQFLFEYFSETQRNKGNFPGRFSGRQFSNSRSEMNVSTLELGDSALYLCASSSGAGSQETQYFGPGTRLLVL.

CDR3 in DNA: TGTGCTAGTGGTTTTGGCCAGTTCTTC. It codes for CASGFGQFF. The chain combines TRBV12-5 with TRBJ2-1; D is ambiguous. The CDR3 has 9 amino acids. The germline CDR1 and CDR2 sequences are LGHNT and FRNRAP. V lost 3 bases and J 13 bases, leaving 4 bases between the germline ends.

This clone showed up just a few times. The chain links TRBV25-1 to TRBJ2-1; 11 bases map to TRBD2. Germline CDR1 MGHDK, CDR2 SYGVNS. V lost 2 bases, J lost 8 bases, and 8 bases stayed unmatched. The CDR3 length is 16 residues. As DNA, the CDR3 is TGTGCCAGCAGTGAAGGACTAGCGGGTTCCTTGGATGAGCAGTTCTTC. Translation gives CASSEGLAGSLDEQFF.

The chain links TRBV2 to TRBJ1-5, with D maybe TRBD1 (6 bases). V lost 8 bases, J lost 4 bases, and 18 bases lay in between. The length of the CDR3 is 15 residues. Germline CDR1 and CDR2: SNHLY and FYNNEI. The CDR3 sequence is CASSGVGAANQPQHF. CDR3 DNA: TGTGCCAGCTCAGGGGTGGGGGCCGCGAATCAGCCCCAGCATTTT.

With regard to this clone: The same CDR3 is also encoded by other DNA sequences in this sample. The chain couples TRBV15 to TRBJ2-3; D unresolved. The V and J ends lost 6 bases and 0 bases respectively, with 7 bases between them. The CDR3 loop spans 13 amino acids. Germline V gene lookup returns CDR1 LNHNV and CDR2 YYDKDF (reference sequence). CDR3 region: CATSRASTDTQYF. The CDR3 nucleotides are TGTGCCACCAGTCGAGCTAGCACAGATACGCAGTATTTT.

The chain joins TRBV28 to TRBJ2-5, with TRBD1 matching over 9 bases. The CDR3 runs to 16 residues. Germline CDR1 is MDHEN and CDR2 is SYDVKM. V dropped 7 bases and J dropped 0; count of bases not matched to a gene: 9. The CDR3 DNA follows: TGTGCCAGCACGAGCACAGGGGGCAAGTACCAAGAGACCCAGTACTTC. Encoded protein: CASTSTGGKYQETQYF.

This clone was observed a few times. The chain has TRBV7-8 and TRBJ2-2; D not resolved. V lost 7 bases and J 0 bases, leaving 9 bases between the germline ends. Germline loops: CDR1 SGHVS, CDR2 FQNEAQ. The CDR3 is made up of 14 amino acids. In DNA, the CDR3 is TGTGCCAGCAAGACAAGCACGAACACCGGGGAGCTGTTTTTT. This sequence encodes CASKTSTNTGELFF.

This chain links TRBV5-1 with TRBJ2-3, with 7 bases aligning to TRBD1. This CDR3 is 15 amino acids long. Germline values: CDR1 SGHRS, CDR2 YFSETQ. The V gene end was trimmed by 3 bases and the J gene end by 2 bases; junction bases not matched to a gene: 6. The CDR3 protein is CASSWKGANTDTQYF. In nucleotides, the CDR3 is TGCGCCAGCAGCTGGAAGGGGGCGAACACAGATACGCAGTATTTT.

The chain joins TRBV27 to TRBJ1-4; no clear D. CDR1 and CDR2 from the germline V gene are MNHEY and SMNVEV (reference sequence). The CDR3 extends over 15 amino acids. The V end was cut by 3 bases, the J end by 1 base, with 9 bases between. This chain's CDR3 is CASSFEGRTNEKLFF. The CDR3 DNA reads TGTGCCAGCAGTTTTGAGGGCAGAACTAATGAAAAACTGTTTTTT.

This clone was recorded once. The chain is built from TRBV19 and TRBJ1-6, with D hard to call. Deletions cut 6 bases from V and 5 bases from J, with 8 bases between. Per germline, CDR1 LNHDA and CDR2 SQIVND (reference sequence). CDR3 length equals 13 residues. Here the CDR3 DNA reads TGTGCCAGTAGCCCCCGGGATAATTCACCCCTCCACTTT. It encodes CASSPRDNSPLHF. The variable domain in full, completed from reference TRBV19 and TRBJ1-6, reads DGGITQSPKYLFRKEGQNVTLSCEQNLNHDAMYWYRQDPGQGLRLIYYSQIVNDFQKGDIAEGYSVSREKKESFPLTVTSAQKNPTAFYLCASSPRDNSPLHFGNGTRLTVT.

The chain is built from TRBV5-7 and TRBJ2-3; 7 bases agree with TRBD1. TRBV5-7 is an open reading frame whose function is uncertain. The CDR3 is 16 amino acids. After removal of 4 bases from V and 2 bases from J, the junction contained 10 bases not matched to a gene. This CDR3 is CASSARRDSYTDTQYF. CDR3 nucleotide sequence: TGTGCCAGCAGCGCAAGACGGGACAGTTACACAGATACGCAGTATTTT.

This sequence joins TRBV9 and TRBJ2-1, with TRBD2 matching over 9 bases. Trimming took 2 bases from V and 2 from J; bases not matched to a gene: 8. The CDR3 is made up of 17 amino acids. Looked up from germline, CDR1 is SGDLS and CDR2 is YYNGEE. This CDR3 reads CASSVGASGITYNEQFF. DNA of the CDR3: TGTGCCAGCAGCGTTGGGGCTAGCGGGATTACCTACAATGAGCAGTTCTTC.

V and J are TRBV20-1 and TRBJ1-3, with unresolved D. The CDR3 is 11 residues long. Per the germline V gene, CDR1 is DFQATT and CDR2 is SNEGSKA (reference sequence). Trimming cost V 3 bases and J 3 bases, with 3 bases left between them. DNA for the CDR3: TGCAGTGCTAGCCGTGGAAACACCATATATTTT. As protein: CSASRGNTIYF.

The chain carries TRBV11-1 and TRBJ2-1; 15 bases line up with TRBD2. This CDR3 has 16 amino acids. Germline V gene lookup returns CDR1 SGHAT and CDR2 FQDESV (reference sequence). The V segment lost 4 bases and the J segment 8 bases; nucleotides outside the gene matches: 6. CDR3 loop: CASSSWTSGRAYEQFF. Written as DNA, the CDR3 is TGTGCCAGCAGCTCTTGGACTAGCGGGAGGGCATATGAGCAGTTCTTC.

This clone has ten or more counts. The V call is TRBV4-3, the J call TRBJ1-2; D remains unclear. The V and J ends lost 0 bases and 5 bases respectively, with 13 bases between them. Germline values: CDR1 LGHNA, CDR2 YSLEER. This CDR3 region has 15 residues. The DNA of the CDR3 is TGCGCCAGCAGCCAAGATGCCCTAGTCATTTATGGCTACACCTTC. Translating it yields CASSQDALVIYGYTF.

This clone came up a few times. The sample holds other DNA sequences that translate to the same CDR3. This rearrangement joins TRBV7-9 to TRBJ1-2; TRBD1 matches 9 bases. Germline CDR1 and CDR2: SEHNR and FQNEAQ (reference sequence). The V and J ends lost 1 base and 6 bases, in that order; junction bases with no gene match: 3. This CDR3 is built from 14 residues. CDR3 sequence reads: CASSLDRGHDGYTF. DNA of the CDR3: TGTGCCAGCAGCTTAGACAGGGGGCATGATGGCTACACCTTC.

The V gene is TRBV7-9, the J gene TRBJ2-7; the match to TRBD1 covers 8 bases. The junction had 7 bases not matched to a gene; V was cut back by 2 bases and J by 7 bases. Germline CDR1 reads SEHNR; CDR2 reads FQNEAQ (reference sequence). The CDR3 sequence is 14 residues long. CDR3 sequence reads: CASSLRRTGSEQYF. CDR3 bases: TGTGCCAGCAGCTTACGTAGGACAGGGAGTGAGCAGTACTTC.

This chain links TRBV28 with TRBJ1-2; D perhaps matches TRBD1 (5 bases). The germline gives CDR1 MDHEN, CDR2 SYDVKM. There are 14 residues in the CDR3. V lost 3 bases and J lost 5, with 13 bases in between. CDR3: CASSLAGGKYGYTF. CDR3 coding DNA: TGTGCCAGCAGTTTGGCCGGGGGAAAATATGGCTACACCTTC.

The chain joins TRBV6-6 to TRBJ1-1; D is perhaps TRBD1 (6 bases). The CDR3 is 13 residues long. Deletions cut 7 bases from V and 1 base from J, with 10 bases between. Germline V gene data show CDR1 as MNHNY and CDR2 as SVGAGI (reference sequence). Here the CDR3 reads CASTVGGNTEAFF. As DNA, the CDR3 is TGTGCCAGCACCGTAGGGGGGAACACTGAAGCTTTCTTT.

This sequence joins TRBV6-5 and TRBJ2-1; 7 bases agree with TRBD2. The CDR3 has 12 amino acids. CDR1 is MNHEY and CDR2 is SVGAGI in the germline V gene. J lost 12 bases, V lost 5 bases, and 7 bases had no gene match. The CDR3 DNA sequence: TGTGCCAGCAGTCCTGGACTAGGCGGGCAGTTCTTC. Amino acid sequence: CASSPGLGGQFF.

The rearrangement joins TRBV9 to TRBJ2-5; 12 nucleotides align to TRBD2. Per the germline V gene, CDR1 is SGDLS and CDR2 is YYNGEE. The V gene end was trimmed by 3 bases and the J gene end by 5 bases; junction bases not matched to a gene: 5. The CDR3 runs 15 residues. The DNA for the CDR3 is TGTGCCAGCAGCGGCCTAGCGGGAGGGCAGGAGACCCAGTACTTC. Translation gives CASSGLAGGQETQYF.

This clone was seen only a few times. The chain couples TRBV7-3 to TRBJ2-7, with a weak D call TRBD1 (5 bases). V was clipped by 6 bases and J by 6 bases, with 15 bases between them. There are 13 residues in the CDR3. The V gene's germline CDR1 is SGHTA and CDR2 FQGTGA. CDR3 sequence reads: CASRDRTFFEQYF. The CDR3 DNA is TGTGCCAGCAGGGACCGGACATTCTTCGAGCAGTACTTC. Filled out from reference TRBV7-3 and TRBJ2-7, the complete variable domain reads GAGVSQTPSNKVTEKGKYVELRCDPISGHTALYWYRQSLGQGPEFLIYFQGTGAADDSGLPNDRFFAVRPEGSVSTLKIQRTERGDSAVYLCASRDRTFFEQYFGPGTRLTVT.

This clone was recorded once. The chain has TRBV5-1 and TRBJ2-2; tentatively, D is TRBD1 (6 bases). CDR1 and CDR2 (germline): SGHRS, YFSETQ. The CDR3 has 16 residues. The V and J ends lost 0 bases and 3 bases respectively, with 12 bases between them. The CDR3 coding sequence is TGCGCCAGCAGCTTGGCCCCAGGGGTGGACACCGGGGAGCTGTTTTTT. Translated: CASSLAPGVDTGELFF. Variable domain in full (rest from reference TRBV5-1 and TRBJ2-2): KAGVTQTPRYLIKTRGQQVTLSCSPISGHRSVSWYQQTPGQGLQFLFEYFSETQRNKGNFPGRFSGRQFSNSRSEMNVSTLELGDSALYLCASSLAPGVDTGELFFGEGSRLTVL.

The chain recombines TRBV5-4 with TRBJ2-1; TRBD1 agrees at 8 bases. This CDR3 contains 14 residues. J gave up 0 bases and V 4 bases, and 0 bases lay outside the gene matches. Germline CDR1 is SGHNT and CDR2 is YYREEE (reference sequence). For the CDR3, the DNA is TGTGCCAGCAGCCAGGGGGCCTCCTACAATGAGCAGTTCTTC. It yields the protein CASSQGASYNEQFF. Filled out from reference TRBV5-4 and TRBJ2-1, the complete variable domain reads ETGVTQSPTHLIKTRGQQVTLRCSSQSGHNTVSWYQQALGQGPQFIFQYYREEENGRGNFPPRFSGLQFPNYSSELNVNALELDDSALYLCASSQGASYNEQFFGPGTRLTVL.

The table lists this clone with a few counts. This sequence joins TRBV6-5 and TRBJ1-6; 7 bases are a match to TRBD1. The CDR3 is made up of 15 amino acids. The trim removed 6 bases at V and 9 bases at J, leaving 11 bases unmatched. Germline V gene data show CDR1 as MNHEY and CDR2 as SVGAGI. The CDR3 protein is CASRTTGINRSPLHF. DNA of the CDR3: TGTGCCAGCAGGACGACAGGGATTAATCGTTCACCCCTCCACTTT.